A single sample is the source of the 11 T cell receptor beta chains below, sequenced in a study of blood T cell repertoires in COVID-19. TCRdb's copy holds only in-frame clones and misses some; the assay was immunoSEQ multiplex PCR. The sample gives some 290,000 clones, over 65% of which show up once; over 4.5% is in the top ten. The sequencing sample was made of peripheral blood. All receptors come from a man aged 55 to 70 who had recovered from COVID-19.

V is TRBV9 and J is TRBJ2-3; tentatively, D is TRBD1 (6 bases). V lost 0 bases, J lost 1 base, and 6 bases lay in between. Germline values: CDR1 SGDLS, CDR2 YYNGEE. There are 14 residues in the CDR3. The CDR3 is CASSVGQGTDTQYF. For the CDR3, the DNA is TGTGCCAGCAGCGTAGGACAGGGCACAGATACGCAGTATTTT.

This chain uses TRBV20-1 with TRBJ2-2; no definite D call. Germline assignment: CDR1 DFQATT and CDR2 SNEGSKA (reference sequence). V was shortened by 3 bases and J by 2 bases, with 13 bases between the two germline ends. CDR3 length: 15 amino acids. The CDR3 bases are TGCAGTGCTAGTGATACCATGAGAAACACCGGGGAGCTGTTTTTT. It specifies CSASDTMRNTGELFF.

This chain uses TRBV3-1 (or the pseudogene TRBV3-2) with TRBJ2-1; D is ambiguous. CDR3 length: 16 amino acids. V lost 1 base to trimming and J lost 0 bases, with 10 bases between them. Germline CDR1 LGHDT, CDR2 YNNKEL (reference sequence). DNA for the CDR3: TGTGCCAGCAGCCAAGCCTCCCGGAGCTCCTACAATGAGCAGTTCTTC. It translates to CASSQASRSSYNEQFF.

The CDR3 is CASSVVVGGEQYF. CDR3 DNA sequence: TGTGCCAGCAGCGTAGTTGTGGGAGGCGAGCAGTACTTC. This chain uses TRBV9 with TRBJ2-7; possible D gene TRBD2, 6 bases. Trimming removed 0 bases from V and 6 bases from J, with 10 bases in between. The CDR3 contains 13 residues. Germline CDR1 and CDR2: SGDLS and YYNGEE.

This clone has only one observation. The chain recombines TRBV5-1 with TRBJ2-7; 9 bases fit TRBD2. Looked up from germline, CDR1 is SGHRS and CDR2 is YFSETQ. Unmatched junction bases numbered 3, after V lost 0 bases and J lost 2 bases. The CDR3 runs 15 residues. The CDR3 DNA is TGCGCCAGCAGCTTGGGACTAGCGGCGGCCTACGAGCAGTACTTC. Translating gives CASSLGLAAAYEQYF.

The chain links TRBV5-5 to TRBJ2-1, with TRBD2 matching over 9 bases. Germline assignment: CDR1 SGHKS and CDR2 YYEKEE (reference sequence). Trimming took 4 bases from V and 0 from J; bases not matched to a gene: 8. The CDR3 extends over 17 amino acids. This CDR3 is CASSRTVAGDSYNEQFF. The DNA of the CDR3 is TGTGCCAGCAGCCGGACGGTAGCGGGAGACTCCTACAATGAGCAGTTCTTC.

The rearrangement links TRBV12-3 or TRBV12-4 to TRBJ1-5, with TRBD1 identical over 7 bases. The CDR3 contains 13 residues. The J segment lost 4 bases and the V segment lost 8 bases, leaving 5 bases of the junction unmatched. The CDR3 nucleotides are TGTGCCAGCGGCGACAGGGCGAATCAGCCCCAGCATTTT. Protein sequence: CASGDRANQPQHF.

The rearrangement joins TRBV7-9 to TRBJ1-5, with TRBD1 as a possible D gene (6 bases). V shed 5 bases and J shed 5 bases, with 16 bases lying between them. Germline assignment: CDR1 SEHNR and CDR2 FQNEAQ (reference sequence). This CDR3 has 15 residues. CDR3 bases: TGTGCCAGCAGCCCCTCAGGGGCAGGCGATCAGCCCCAGCATTTT. Translated, it gives CASSPSGAGDQPQHF.

DNA for the CDR3: TGTGCCAGCAGCCTCGGTAGCGGTCGCACAGATACGCAGTATTTT. As protein: CASSLGSGRTDTQYF. This chain connects TRBV3-1 (or the pseudogene TRBV3-2) to TRBJ2-3, with D maybe TRBD2 (6 bases). Germline V gives CDR1 LGHDT, CDR2 YNNKEL (reference sequence). Deletions cut 4 bases from V and 1 base from J, with 12 bases between. CDR3 length equals 15 residues.

This rearrangement joins TRBV29-1 to TRBJ2-3; D might be TRBD2 (6 bases). CDR1 and CDR2 (germline): SQVTM, ANQGSEA. Trimming shortened V by 6 bases and J by 6 bases, and 13 bases separated the two germline ends. The CDR3 length is 12 residues. The CDR3: CSVRGGVDTQYF. CDR3 bases: TGCAGCGTACGAGGCGGGGTGGATACGCAGTATTTT.

The J gene is TRBJ2-7, the V gene TRBV28, with TRBD1 matching 10 bases. V shed 6 bases, J shed 3 bases, and the junction held 8 bases outside the gene matches. Germline V CDR1 and CDR2: MDHEN, SYDVKM. This CDR3 has 15 amino acids. CDR3 nucleotide sequence: TGTGCCAGCAGAAGTGGGGGGACAGGGGACTACGAGCAGTACTTC. Translated, it gives CASRSGGTGDYEQYF.